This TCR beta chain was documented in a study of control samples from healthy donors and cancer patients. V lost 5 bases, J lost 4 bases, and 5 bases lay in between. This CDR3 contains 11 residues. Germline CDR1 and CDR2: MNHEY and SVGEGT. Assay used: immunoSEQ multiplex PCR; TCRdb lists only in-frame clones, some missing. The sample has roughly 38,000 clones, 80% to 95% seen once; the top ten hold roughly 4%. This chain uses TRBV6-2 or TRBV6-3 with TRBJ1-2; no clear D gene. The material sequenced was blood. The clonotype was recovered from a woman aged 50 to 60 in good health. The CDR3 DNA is TGTGCCAGCAGTGGACTCTATGGCTACACCTTC. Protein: CASSGLYGYTF.